The 6 T cell receptor beta chains below all came from one sample that was sequenced in a study of early T cells in non-severe SARS-CoV-2 infection. TCRdb fed the 5' RACE reads into MiXCR, producing one record per CDR3 protein. The table shows more than 75,000 distinct CDR3 sequences, with around 14% occurring only once. The sample was whole blood. The receptors were gathered from an adult who was a healthcare worker with PCR-confirmed SARS-CoV-2 infection or an uninfected control (not recorded which).

Ten or more counts support this clonotype. The chain combines TRBV6-1 with TRBJ1-2; 10 nucleotides agree with TRBD1. The CDR3 has 14 amino acids. Germline trimming cut 1 base from V and 4 bases from J; bases unmatched to any gene: 0. Germline CDR1 and CDR2: MNHNS and SASEGT. CDR3 nucleotide sequence: TGTGCCAGCAGTGAAGGGACAGGGGGCTATGGCTACACCTTC. The encoded protein is CASSEGTGGYGYTF.

The chain combines TRBV10-3 with TRBJ2-5; D remains ambiguous. The CDR3 consists of 14 residues. With 0 bases removed from V and 4 bases from J, the gap between germline ends came to 9 bases. The germline gives CDR1 ENHRY, CDR2 SYGVKD. This CDR3 reads CAISESKGRETQYF. Here the CDR3 DNA reads TGTGCCATCAGTGAGTCGAAGGGCCGAGAGACCCAGTACTTC.

This clonotype was counted many times. The gene calls are TRBV19 and TRBJ2-4; D gene unclear. The CDR3 is 14 residues long. V lost 6 bases and J 4 bases, leaving 13 bases between the germline ends. The germline V gene has CDR1 LNHDA and CDR2 SQIVND (reference sequence). The DNA for the CDR3 is TGTGCCAGTAGATCCTCCGGAAGGAAAAACATTCAGTACTTC. Its protein is CASRSSGRKNIQYF.

This clonotype was detected a few times. The CDR3 reads CASSAQGYEQFF. The CDR3 DNA sequence: TGTGCCAGCAGCGCCCAGGGCTATGAGCAGTTCTTC. V and J are TRBV9 and TRBJ2-1, with TRBD1 as a possible D gene (5 bases). The germline gives CDR1 SGDLS, CDR2 YYNGEE. The CDR3 consists of 12 residues. Between the trimmed V and J ends, which lost 3 bases and 8 bases, there was a span of 9 bases. The full variable domain, its missing parts supplied by reference TRBV9 and TRBJ2-1, is DSGVTQTPKHLITATGQRVTLRCSPRSGDLSVYWYQQSLDQGLQFLIQYYNGEERAKGNILERFSAQQFPDLHSELNLSSLELGDSALYFCASSAQGYEQFFGPGTRLTVL.

In this sample, this clonotype turned up many times. The gene calls are TRBV6-5 and TRBJ2-6; D unresolved. CDR1 and CDR2 from the germline V gene are MNHEY and SVGAGI. V was cut by 4 bases and J by 4 bases, with 11 bases left in between. This CDR3 comprises 15 residues. The CDR3 spells CASSSLGFGANVLTF. CDR3 coding DNA: TGTGCCAGCAGTTCGTTGGGTTTCGGGGCCAACGTCCTGACTTTC.

This clonotype has only a few counts. The chain couples TRBV7-9 to TRBJ1-6; TRBD1 aligns across 7 bases. The CDR3 has 14 residues. CDR1 is SEHNR and CDR2 is FQNEAQ in the germline V gene (reference sequence). V trimming: 3 bases; J trimming: 7 bases; junction bases outside the gene matches: 3. The CDR3 here is CASSFSGGNSPLHF. The CDR3 DNA follows: TGTGCCAGCAGCTTTTCAGGGGGAAATTCACCCCTCCACTTT.